Below are 14 T cell receptor beta chains sequenced from a single sample in a study of identical twins. TCRdb processed the 5' RACE reads anew with MiXCR; each CDR3 protein has one entry. The sample lists roughly 500,000 distinct CDR3 sequences; 20% to 25% were seen once. These same data were also listed under a study on T cells expressing NK-cell markers.

The sequenced sample consisted of CD4+ T cells sorted from blood. The source of these receptors is a woman aged 18-29 years in good health.

This clonotype occurred a few times. The CDR3 spells CASSPRGVRETQYF. The CDR3 nucleotides are TGTGCCAGCAGCCCCCGTGGGGTTCGAGAGACCCAGTACTTC. This chain links TRBV7-2 with TRBJ2-5; D not resolved. The V and J ends lost 5 bases and 4 bases respectively, with 14 bases between them. The CDR3 contains 14 residues. The germline V gene has CDR1 SGHTA and CDR2 FQGNSA.

This chain connects TRBV5-6 to TRBJ2-3; D might be TRBD2 (6 bases). Trimming shortened V by 1 base and J by 2 bases, and 14 bases separated the two germline ends. Germline CDR1 SGHDT, CDR2 YYEEEE. The CDR3 sequence is 16 residues long. In DNA form, the CDR3 reads TGTGCCAGCAGCTTGCTTTTAGCGGTAGACACAGATACGCAGTATTTT. Translation: CASSLLLAVDTDTQYF.

CDR3: CASTLGGTVHNEQFF. The CDR3 DNA sequence: TGTGCCAGCACCCTCGGGGGGACAGTACACAATGAGCAGTTCTTC. The chain combines TRBV3-1 with TRBJ2-1; D is possibly TRBD1 or TRBD2 (7 bases each). The CDR3 has 15 amino acids. In germline, CDR1 is LGHDT, CDR2 YNNKEL (reference sequence). The germline V and J ends were trimmed by 7 bases and 5 bases, with 18 bases remaining between them.

The sample holds a few counts of this clonotype. J is TRBJ2-3 and V is TRBV2; no clear D. This CDR3 spans 14 amino acids. Trimming removed 6 bases from V and 2 bases from J, with 12 bases in between. The germline V gene encodes CDR1 SNHLY and CDR2 FYNNEI. The CDR3 bases are TGTGCCAGCAGCGAAACGGGTTTCACAGATACGCAGTATTTT. As protein: CASSETGFTDTQYF.

The V and J genes are TRBV12-3 or TRBV12-4 and TRBJ2-1; D is unclear. Trimming pared 2 bases from V and 9 bases from J, leaving 14 bases between. The length of the CDR3 is 14 residues. The CDR3, as DNA: TGTGCCAGCAGTTTATGGCCCAGGCGTGGTGAGCAGTTCTTC. As protein: CASSLWPRRGEQFF.

V is TRBV15 and J is TRBJ1-1; 9 nucleotides agree with TRBD1. Germline V CDR1 and CDR2: LNHNV, YYDKDF (reference sequence). The CDR3 extends over 15 amino acids. V was pared by 0 bases and J by 6 bases, with 5 bases of the junction left unmatched. CDR3 protein: CATSRDPTGGPEAFF. The CDR3, as DNA: TGTGCCACCAGCAGAGACCCGACAGGGGGTCCTGAAGCTTTCTTT.

The J gene is TRBJ2-7, the V gene TRBV6-5, with 11 bases aligning to TRBD2. J gave up 4 bases and V 2 bases, and 7 bases lay outside the gene matches. Germline CDR1 reads MNHEY; CDR2 reads SVGAGI. The CDR3 extends over 16 amino acids. Here the CDR3 DNA reads TGTGCCAGCAGTTACGGCCCTACTAGCGGGAGTTACGAGCAGTACTTC. Translated: CASSYGPTSGSYEQYF.

This clonotype was seen a few times. CDR3 DNA sequence: TGTGCCAGCAGTTACGGGACAGGGTGGGAGACCCAGTACTTC. It translates to CASSYGTGWETQYF. The rearrangement links TRBV6-5 to TRBJ2-5, with 9 positions matching TRBD1. The germline CDR1 and CDR2 sequences are MNHEY and SVGAGI. Unmatched junction bases numbered 3, after V lost 2 bases and J lost 5 bases. CDR3 size: 14 residues.

This clonotype turned up a few times. The rearrangement links TRBV9 to TRBJ2-3; 9 bases map to TRBD2. The J segment lost 2 bases and the V segment lost 4 bases, leaving 8 bases of the junction unmatched. The CDR3 contains 16 residues. CDR1 is SGDLS, CDR2 YYNGEE, per germline. The CDR3 here is CASSSSGGRSTDTQYF. In DNA, the CDR3 is TGTGCCAGCAGCAGTAGCGGGGGCCGTTCCACAGATACGCAGTATTTT. The whole variable domain, remainder taken from reference TRBV9 and TRBJ2-3, is DSGVTQTPKHLITATGQRVTLRCSPRSGDLSVYWYQQSLDQGLQFLIQYYNGEERAKGNILERFSAQQFPDLHSELNLSSLELGDSALYFCASSSSGGRSTDTQYFGPGTRLTVL.

The chain combines TRBV6-1 with TRBJ2-7; D possibly matches TRBD1 or TRBD2 (7 bases each). Germline values: CDR1 MNHNS, CDR2 SASEGT. Trimming took off 6 bases at V and 2 bases at J, with 14 bases between the two ends. This CDR3 has 14 amino acids. CDR3 in DNA: TGTGCCAGCAGAGATCCAGGGGGGGCCTACGAGCAGTACTTC. Residues: CASRDPGGAYEQYF.

Only a few counts were recorded for this clonotype. The chain combines TRBV12-3 or TRBV12-4 with TRBJ2-7; D is possibly TRBD1 (5 bases). The CDR3 has 14 residues. The ends were cut back, 6 bases at V and 2 bases at J, with 14 bases in the middle. The CDR3 DNA reads as TGTGCCAGCAGGCCTGGGCAGGGCGCCTACGAGCAGTACTTC. It codes for CASRPGQGAYEQYF.

The sample holds a few counts of this clonotype. The rearrangement joins TRBV20-1 to TRBJ2-7; TRBD2 aligns across 11 bases. The V segment lost 5 bases and the J segment 7 bases; nucleotides outside the gene matches: 10. The CDR3 runs to 14 residues. The V gene's germline CDR1 is DFQATT and CDR2 SNEGSKA (reference sequence). The CDR3: CSASNSGGAKEQYF. For the CDR3, the DNA is TGCAGTGCTTCCAATAGCGGGGGGGCGAAGGAGCAGTACTTC.

This sequence joins TRBV12-3 or TRBV12-4 and TRBJ1-2; TRBD1 is a possible D gene (5 bases). The CDR3 has 12 residues. V lost 5 bases and J 4 bases, leaving 8 bases between the germline ends. The CDR3 coding sequence is TGTGCCAGCAGTAAAGACAGCTATGGCTACACCTTC. It encodes CASSKDSYGYTF.

This chain joins TRBV29-1 and TRBJ1-1; 8 bases are shared with TRBD1. J lost 5 bases, V lost 6 bases, and 11 bases had no gene match. Germline V gives CDR1 SQVTM, CDR2 ANQGSEA. CDR3 length: 14 residues. The CDR3 spells CSVLRTGPRTEAFF. DNA of the CDR3: TGCAGCGTCCTTCGGACAGGGCCGAGAACTGAAGCTTTCTTT.